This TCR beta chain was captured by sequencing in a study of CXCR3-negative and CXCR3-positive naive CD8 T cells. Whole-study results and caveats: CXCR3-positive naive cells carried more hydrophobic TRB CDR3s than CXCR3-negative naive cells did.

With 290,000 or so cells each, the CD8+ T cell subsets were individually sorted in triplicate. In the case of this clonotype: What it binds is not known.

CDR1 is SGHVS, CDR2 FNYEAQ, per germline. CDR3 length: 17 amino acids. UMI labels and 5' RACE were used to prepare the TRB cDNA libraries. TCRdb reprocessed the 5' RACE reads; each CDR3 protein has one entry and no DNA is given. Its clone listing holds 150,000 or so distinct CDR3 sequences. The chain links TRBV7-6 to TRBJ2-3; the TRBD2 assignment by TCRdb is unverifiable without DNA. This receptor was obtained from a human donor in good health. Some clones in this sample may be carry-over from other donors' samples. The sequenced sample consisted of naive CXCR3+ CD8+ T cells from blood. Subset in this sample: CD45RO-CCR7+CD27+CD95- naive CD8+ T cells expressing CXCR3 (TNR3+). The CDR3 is CASSPGTSGGFTDTQYF. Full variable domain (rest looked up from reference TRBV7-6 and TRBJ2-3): GAGVSQSPRYKVTKRGQDVALRCDPISGHVSLYWYRQALGQGPEFLTYFNYEAQQDKSGLPNDRFSAERPEGSISTLTIQRTEQRDSAMYRCASSPGTSGGFTDTQYFGPGTRLTVL.